This TCR beta chain was retrieved from a study of T-cell reconstitution after alpha-beta-depleted transplantation in children. The TCRbeta library was prepared with unique molecular identifiers. TCRdb passed the PCR reads through MiXCR, listing each CDR3 protein once. The sample has nearly 400,000 distinct CDR3 sequences, around 21% seen once; the top ten hold 3.8%. The CDR3 contains 17 residues. V lost 6 bases, J lost 4 bases, and 22 bases lay in between. The V gene is TRBV12-3 or TRBV12-4, the J gene TRBJ2-1, with a tentative D call TRBD2 (5 bases). This sample comprised PBMCs from the stem cell graft donor, obtained from the stem cell graft. The receptor's source is a human donor who donated a stem cell graft to a child with acute myeloid leukemia. The CDR3 sequence: CASSLGVGRLRYNEQFF. As DNA, the CDR3 is TGTGCCAGCAGCCTCGGGGTGGGAAGGCTACGATACAATGAGCAGTTCTTC.